This is a list of T cell receptor beta chains from one sample in a study of CD8+ T cells in alopecia areata. Sequencing was performed with immunoSEQ multiplex PCR; in TCRdb, only in-frame clones are kept and a portion is missing. The table shows 110,000 or so clones, with 35% to 40% occurring only once. Material for sequencing was CD4+ T cells sorted from blood. The source of these receptors is a human donor with alopecia areata. Both conserved end residues are part of each CDR3. Fields, in order: V gene, J gene, D gene, clone size, CDR3 protein, CDR3 DNA. A D gene is named only where the DNA matches it firmly. The listing skips clone size in some rows; elsewhere it reads once, few, many or a size class.

>TRBV10-3|TRBJ2-6|NA|NA
CAIRPERTGANVLTF
TGTGCCATCCGGCCGGAGAGGACCGGGGCCAACGTCCTGACTTTC
>TRBV7-2|TRBJ2-5|TRBD2|NA
CASSYPPLAGGRETQYF
TGTGCCAGCAGCTACCCCCCCCTGGCGGGAGGGCGGGAGACCCAGTACTTC
>TRBV29-1|TRBJ1-2|NA|NA
CSVESGVANYGYTF
TGCAGCGTTGAGTCAGGGGTAGCTAACTATGGCTACACCTTC
>TRBV29-1|TRBJ2-7|TRBD1|few
CSVAQGESIVYEQYF
TGCAGCGTTGCACAGGGGGAATCAATCGTCTACGAGCAGTACTTC
>TRBV29-1|TRBJ1-5|NA|few
CSVGARDQPQHF
TGCAGCGTTGGGGCCAGGGATCAGCCCCAGCATTTT
>TRBV5-1|TRBJ1-2|NA|NA
CASSLGRDSPYGYTF
TGCGCCAGCAGCTTGGGTCGGGATTCCCCCTATGGCTACACCTTC
>TRBV29-1|TRBJ2-3|NA|few
CSVDPEPDTQYF
TGCAGCGTTGACCCGGAGCCAGATACGCAGTATTTT
>TRBV7-2|TRBJ2-5|NA|NA
CASSRRQIQETQYF
TGTGCCAGCAGCCGGAGACAGATCCAAGAGACCCAGTACTTC
>TRBV30|TRBJ1-2|TRBD1|NA
CAWDRVINYGYTF
TGTGCCTGGGACAGGGTGATTAACTATGGCTACACCTTC
>TRBV29-1|TRBJ1-1|TRBD1|few
CSVGDRVETEAFF
TGCAGCGTTGGGGACAGGGTAGAAACTGAAGCTTTCTTT
>TRBV7-8|TRBJ2-5|TRBD1|few
CASSPRTGGIQETQYF
TGTGCCAGCAGCCCCAGGACAGGGGGTATCCAAGAGACCCAGTACTTC
>TRBV27|TRBJ1-6|TRBD1|NA
CASSLDRANSPLHF
TGTGCCAGCAGTCTCGACAGGGCGAATTCACCCCTCCACTTT
>TRBV4-1|TRBJ2-5|NA|NA
CASSHPRARETQYF
TGCGCCAGCAGCCACCCCCGGGCGCGGGAGACCCAGTACTTC
>TRBV2|TRBJ2-5|NA|NA
CASSPGLAEETQYF
TGTGCCAGCAGCCCGGGGCTGGCAGAAGAGACCCAGTACTTC
>TRBV19|TRBJ2-7|TRBD1|few
CASSIGGTGAYEQYF
TGTGCCAGTAGTATCGGAGGGACAGGGGCCTACGAGCAGTACTTC
>TRBV7-9|TRBJ2-1|TRBD2|NA
CASTSSGDDNEQFF
TGTGCCAGCACCTCTAGCGGGGATGACAATGAGCAGTTCTTC
>TRBV29-1|TRBJ2-7|NA|few
CSVEVPAYEQYF
TGCAGCGTTGAAGTGCCAGCCTACGAGCAGTACTTC
>TRBV30|TRBJ1-1|NA|few
CAWGRRTEAFF
TGTGCCTGGGGACGGCGAACTGAAGCTTTCTTT
>TRBV4-3|TRBJ2-1|NA|NA
CASSQDTAASSYNEQFF
TGCGCCAGCAGCCAAGATACGGCGGCGAGCTCCTACAATGAGCAGTTCTTC
>TRBV11-2|TRBJ2-5|NA|few
CASSLAHQETQYF
TGTGCCAGCAGCTTAGCCCACCAGGAGACCCAGTACTTC
>TRBV29-1|TRBJ2-7|TRBD1|few
CSVHDRGHEQYF
TGCAGCGTCCACGACAGGGGCCACGAGCAGTACTTC
>TRBV4-1|TRBJ1-2|NA|NA
CASSQGPSSTPNYGYTF
TGCGCCAGCAGCCAAGGACCGTCCTCGACCCCTAACTATGGCTACACCTTC
>TRBV7-2|TRBJ2-1|NA|few
CASSSASRNEQFF
TGTGCCAGCAGCTCAGCCTCGCGCAATGAGCAGTTCTTC
>TRBV4-3|TRBJ2-7|NA|NA
CASSQAFAGADYEQYF
TGCGCCAGCAGCCAAGCCTTCGCGGGGGCTGACTACGAGCAGTACTTC
>TRBV7-2|TRBJ1-4|NA|few
CASSLGLRPEKLFF
TGTGCCAGCAGCTTAGGCTTAAGACCTGAAAAACTGTTTTTT
>TRBV29-1|TRBJ2-3|NA|few
CSVLTPSLTDTQYF
TGCAGCGTTTTGACCCCTTCCCTTACAGATACGCAGTATTTT
>TRBV6-5|TRBJ2-5|NA|NA
CASSPPGQTQYF
TGTGCCAGCAGTCCCCCGGGGCAGACCCAGTACTTC
>TRBV7-9|TRBJ1-4|NA|few
CASSGGRIEKLFF
TGTGCCAGCAGCGGAGGACGTATTGAAAAACTGTTTTTT
>TRBV5-1|TRBJ2-1|TRBD1|NA
CASSSDRGFLYNEQFF
TGCGCCAGCAGCTCGGACAGGGGGTTTTTGTACAATGAGCAGTTCTTC
>TRBV4-3|TRBJ2-6|NA|NA
CASSQDTSSGANVLTF
TGCGCCAGCAGCCAAGACACGAGCTCTGGGGCCAACGTCCTGACTTTC
>TRBV30|TRBJ1-5|NA|NA
CAWSLSGGQPQHF
TGTGCCTGGAGTCTATCGGGGGGCCAGCCCCAGCATTTT
>TRBV20-1|TRBJ1-2|NA|few
CSATGDYGYTF
TGCAGTGCTACAGGAGACTATGGCTACACCTTC
>TRBV4-2|TRBJ2-5|NA|NA
CASSQGFGQETQYF
TGTGCCAGCAGCCAAGGATTCGGACAAGAGACCCAGTACTTC
>TRBV2|TRBJ2-4|NA|NA
CATQGIPGLKNIQYF
TGTGCCACGCAGGGGATTCCGGGCCTTAAAAACATTCAGTACTTC
>TRBV6-5|TRBJ2-1|NA|NA
CASSFDPRPGNEQFF
TGTGCCAGCAGTTTTGACCCACGGCCAGGGAATGAGCAGTTCTTC
>TRBV28|TRBJ2-4|NA|NA
CASSLAAGRAKNIQYF
TGTGCCAGCAGTTTGGCCGCGGGGAGGGCCAAAAACATTCAGTACTTC
>TRBV7-9|TRBJ1-6|NA|NA
CASSLFRDGSPLHF
TGTGCCAGCAGCTTGTTCAGGGACGGTTCACCCCTCCACTTT
>TRBV28|TRBJ2-7|TRBD2|few
CASSLGTSAYEQYF
TGTGCCAGCAGTTTGGGGACTAGCGCCTACGAGCAGTACTTC
>TRBV2|TRBJ2-5|NA|NA
CASSEGGARETQYF
TGTGCCAGCAGTGAAGGCGGGGCTCGAGAGACCCAGTACTTC
>TRBV27|TRBJ2-5|NA|NA
CASSLQRGAFETQYF
TGTGCCAGCAGTCTGCAACGGGGGGCGTTTGAGACCCAGTACTTC
>TRBV29-1|TRBJ2-7|TRBD1|NA
CSVGALRGPYEQYF
TGCAGCGTTGGAGCCCTCAGGGGGCCGTACGAGCAGTACTTC
>TRBV14|TRBJ2-5|NA|few
CASSHYEQETQYF
TGTGCCAGCAGCCACTACGAGCAAGAGACCCAGTACTTC